What follows are 27 T cell receptor beta chains derived from one specimen sequenced in a study of blood T cell repertoires in COVID-19. Measured with immunoSEQ multiplex PCR; TCRdb has only the in-frame clones, and not every one. The top ten clones hold almost 8.5% of a sample with 110,000 or so clones, about 88% of them seen once. Sequenced sample: peripheral blood. The receptors here all came from a woman in her seventies who had recovered from COVID-19.

V and J are TRBV6-5 and TRBJ2-7; the match to TRBD2 covers 7 bases. CDR1 is MNHEY and CDR2 is SVGAGI in the germline V gene. The CDR3 is made up of 14 amino acids. J lost 5 bases, V lost 6 bases, and 10 bases had no gene match. CDR3 residues: CASSGRLAIDEQYF. The CDR3 bases are TGTGCCAGCAGCGGGAGGCTAGCGATCGACGAGCAGTACTTC.

The V call is TRBV7-2, the J call TRBJ1-6; D is unresolved. V lost 2 bases and J lost 3, with 8 bases in between. The V gene's germline CDR1 is SGHTA and CDR2 FQGNSA. The CDR3 runs to 15 residues. The chain's CDR3 is CASSLRGSYNSPLHF. DNA for the CDR3: TGTGCCAGCAGCTTAAGAGGCAGCTATAATTCACCCCTCCACTTT.

The chain links TRBV27 to TRBJ2-7, with D possibly matching TRBD2 (6 bases). The length of the CDR3 is 13 residues. The V end was cut by 8 bases, the J end by 3 bases, with 14 bases between. Germline values: CDR1 MNHEY, CDR2 SMNVEV (reference sequence). The CDR3 spells CASRPGSSYEQYF. The CDR3 nucleotides are TGTGCCAGCCGCCCCGGGAGCAGCTACGAGCAGTACTTC.

The J gene is TRBJ2-3, the V gene TRBV12-2; the table's TRBD1 call for D was not verified on the DNA. TRBV12-2 is tagged as a pseudogene. The CDR3 is made up of 15 amino acids. The CDR3 DNA follows: TGTGCAAGTCGCTTAGCACCCAGGGGCGCAGATACGCAGTATTTT. Encoded protein: CASRLAPRGADTQYF.

This clone was observed a few times. The chain employs TRBV6-5 and TRBJ2-7; TRBD2 might be the D (5 bases). From germline, CDR1 is MNHEY and CDR2 SVGAGI. CDR3 length equals 15 residues. V lost 0 bases and J lost 2, with 11 bases in between. CDR3 in DNA: TGTGCCAGCAGTTACTCTTTTAGCGTCCCCTACGAGCAGTACTTC. It specifies CASSYSFSVPYEQYF.

The chain employs TRBV5-1 and TRBJ1-2; 9 nucleotides match TRBD1. V lost 4 bases and J lost 6; bases outside the gene matches: 4. The CDR3 covers 13 residues. The V gene's germline CDR1 is SGHRS and CDR2 YFSETQ. This CDR3 reads CASSRDRVDGYTF. CDR3 DNA sequence: TGCGCCAGCAGCCGGGACAGGGTGGATGGCTACACCTTC.

This sequence joins TRBV18 and TRBJ2-3; 9 nucleotides line up with TRBD1. Germline CDR1 KGHSH, CDR2 LQKENI. This CDR3 has 14 residues. Germline trimming cut 6 bases from V and 5 bases from J; bases unmatched to any gene: 6. Here the CDR3 reads CASSRTGEEDTQYF. The CDR3 bases are TGTGCCAGCTCCCGGACAGGGGAGGAAGATACGCAGTATTTT.

The rearrangement links TRBV4-2 to TRBJ2-2, with 11 bases fitting TRBD2. Per the germline V gene, CDR1 is LGHNA and CDR2 is YNFKEQ. J lost 3 bases, V lost 4 bases, and 7 bases had no gene match. This CDR3 comprises 17 residues. The CDR3 region is CASSPLGLAGDTGELFF. CDR3 DNA: TGTGCCAGCAGCCCTCTTGGACTAGCGGGTGACACCGGGGAGCTGTTTTTT.

The chain employs TRBV7-2 and TRBJ2-5, with D unresolved. The CDR3 runs 12 residues. V lost 0 bases and J lost 10, with 9 bases in between. The V gene's germline CDR1 is SGHTA and CDR2 FQGNSA. This CDR3 is CASSLALEHQYF. In nucleotides, the CDR3 is TGTGCCAGCAGCTTAGCGCTCGAGCACCAGTACTTC.

J is TRBJ1-6 and V is TRBV5-1, with TRBD1 identical over 7 bases. Germline V CDR1 and CDR2: SGHRS, YFSETQ. V trimming: 2 bases; J trimming: 8 bases; junction bases outside the gene matches: 7. The CDR3 is 15 amino acids. The DNA of the CDR3 is TGCGCCAGCAGCTTCGGCTCAGGGGGTGATTCACCCCTCCACTTT. Protein: CASSFGSGGDSPLHF.

This rearrangement joins TRBV6-2 or TRBV6-3 to TRBJ2-5; 8 nucleotides line up with TRBD1. The CDR3 extends over 13 amino acids. The ends lost 6 bases at V and 5 bases at J; junction bases unmatched: 5. Germline V lookup: CDR1 MNHEY, CDR2 SVGEGT. The CDR3 loop reads CASSRGLGETQYF. In DNA, the CDR3 is TGTGCCAGCAGCAGGGGGCTGGGGGAGACCCAGTACTTC.

J is TRBJ2-5 and V is TRBV5-6; 9 nucleotides agree with TRBD2. V gave up 4 bases and J gave up 7 bases; unmatched junction bases: 5. The CDR3 runs to 13 residues. Germline-derived CDR1 and CDR2 are SGHDT and YYEEEE. The CDR3 spells CASSLGLAGTQYF. The DNA of the CDR3 is TGTGCCAGCAGCCTGGGACTAGCCGGGACCCAGTACTTC.

V and J are TRBV19 and TRBJ2-2; the D is unclear. Germline values: CDR1 LNHDA, CDR2 SQIVND (reference sequence). V lost 6 bases to trimming and J lost 8 bases, with 13 bases between them. This CDR3 is built from 13 residues. This CDR3 reads CASRSATEGELFF. The DNA of the CDR3 is TGTGCCAGTAGATCAGCGACTGAGGGGGAGCTGTTTTTT.

This chain joins TRBV7-3 and TRBJ2-5; 10 positions agree with TRBD1. The CDR3 loop spans 14 amino acids. The germline V gene has CDR1 SGHTA and CDR2 FQGTGA. The V segment lost 0 bases and the J segment 5 bases; nucleotides outside the gene matches: 0. CDR3 sequence (DNA): TGTGCCAGCAGCTTAACGGGACAGGGGGAGACCCAGTACTTC. Its translation is CASSLTGQGETQYF.

V and J are TRBV10-3 and TRBJ2-2; 10 bases are a match to TRBD1. This CDR3 region has 13 residues. Germline trimming cut 6 bases from V and 6 bases from J; bases unmatched to any gene: 1. Per the germline V gene, CDR1 is ENHRY and CDR2 is SYGVKD. The CDR3 region has the DNA TGTGCCATCAGGGGGACAGGGGCCGGGGAGCTGTTTTTT. Protein: CAIRGTGAGELFF.

This chain links TRBV10-3 with TRBJ2-5, with a tentative D call TRBD1 (5 bases). Germline V gene data show CDR1 as ENHRY and CDR2 as SYGVKD. CDR3 length: 13 residues. V shed 4 bases and J shed 1 base, with 7 bases lying between them. CDR3 sequence: CAISGQPQETQYF. The CDR3 nucleotides are TGTGCCATCAGTGGACAGCCCCAAGAGACCCAGTACTTC.

This chain links TRBV11-2 with TRBJ2-5, with TRBD2 as a possible D gene (5 bases). Germline loops: CDR1 SGHAT, CDR2 FQNNGV. V was cut by 6 bases and J by 4 bases, with 15 bases left in between. The CDR3 has 14 residues. The CDR3 bases are TGTGCCAGCAGGCGGACTTTCACGGGAGAGACCCAGTACTTC. Amino acids: CASRRTFTGETQYF.

V and J are TRBV7-3 and TRBJ2-1; 7 nucleotides line up with TRBD1. Germline values: CDR1 SGHTA, CDR2 FQGTGA. CDR3 length: 13 amino acids. V lost 5 bases, J lost 8 bases, and 6 bases stayed unmatched. CDR3 coding DNA: TGTGCCAGCAGCAAAACAGGGGCGGATGAGCAGTTCTTC. Encoded protein: CASSKTGADEQFF. Variable domain in full (rest from reference TRBV7-3 and TRBJ2-1): GAGVSQTPSNKVTEKGKYVELRCDPISGHTALYWYRQSLGQGPEFLIYFQGTGAADDSGLPNDRFFAVRPEGSVSTLKIQRTERGDSAVYLCASSKTGADEQFFGPGTRLTVL.

The chain carries TRBV28 and TRBJ1-3; D remains ambiguous. This CDR3 comprises 12 residues. V dropped 6 bases and J dropped 2 bases, with 5 bases sitting between them. Germline-derived CDR1 and CDR2 are MDHEN and SYDVKM. The CDR3 DNA reads TGTGCCAGCAGCTGGCCTGGAAACACCATATATTTT. Translating gives CASSWPGNTIYF.

The gene calls are TRBV4-2 and TRBJ1-4; 12 bases are a match to TRBD1. V shed 0 bases, J shed 3 bases, and the junction held 5 bases outside the gene matches. The CDR3 consists of 18 residues. The germline V gene has CDR1 LGHNA and CDR2 YNFKEQ. The CDR3 region is CASSQEWDRGRANEKLFF. DNA for the CDR3: TGTGCCAGCAGCCAAGAATGGGACAGGGGGCGAGCTAATGAAAAACTGTTTTTT.

V usage is TRBV2 and J usage is TRBJ1-4, with 9 bases lining up with TRBD1. The germline gives CDR1 SNHLY, CDR2 FYNNEI. The CDR3 runs to 15 residues. Trimming removed 2 bases from V and 8 bases from J; junction bases left unmatched: 6. CDR3 DNA sequence: TGTGCCAGCAGTGAATTGACAGGGGGAGGCGAAAAACTGTTTTTT. Its protein is CASSELTGGGEKLFF.

The chain is built from TRBV10-3 and TRBJ2-7; 11 nucleotides line up with TRBD2. This CDR3 has 15 amino acids. The germline gives CDR1 ENHRY, CDR2 SYGVKD. With 6 bases clipped from V and 4 bases from J, the junction kept 8 bases outside the gene matches. CDR3 residues: CAIRAGTSGLYEQYF. As DNA, the CDR3 is TGTGCCATCAGGGCCGGGACTAGCGGACTTTACGAGCAGTACTTC.

This clone was seen a handful of times. The V and J genes are TRBV30 and TRBJ2-4; TRBD2 might be the D (6 bases). CDR3 length: 14 amino acids. In germline, CDR1 is GTSNPN, CDR2 SVGIG (reference sequence). Trimming took 3 bases from V and 4 from J, leaving 13 bases between them. The CDR3 bases are TGTGCCTGGAGAAATGCGGGGCCGAAAAACATTCAGTACTTC. It codes for CAWRNAGPKNIQYF.

In this sample, this clone turned up once. This chain links TRBV5-1 with TRBJ1-1; perhaps TRBD1 as D (6 bases). There are 15 residues in the CDR3. Germline-derived CDR1 and CDR2 are SGHRS and YFSETQ. Trimming cost V 4 bases and J 5 bases, with 18 bases left between them. The CDR3: CASSILQGSGTEAFF. The CDR3 nucleotides are TGCGCCAGCAGCATCCTACAGGGCTCGGGGACTGAAGCTTTCTTT.

This sequence joins TRBV27 and TRBJ1-2, with D possibly matching TRBD1 (6 bases). The germline gives CDR1 MNHEY, CDR2 SMNVEV (reference sequence). V dropped 2 bases and J dropped 8 bases, with 21 bases sitting between them. The length of the CDR3 is 16 residues. CDR3 coding DNA: TGTGCCAGCAGTTTAGGACCAGGGGCCGACGGGCGGGGCTACACCTTC. Protein product: CASSLGPGADGRGYTF.

CDR3 coding DNA: TGTGCCAGCAGTTTTAGGGAGGGGGATACGCAGTATTTT. This translates into CASSFREGDTQYF. The rearrangement uses TRBV6-2 or TRBV6-3 and TRBJ2-3; 7 bases map to TRBD2. CDR1 is MNHEY and CDR2 is SVGEGT in the germline V gene. V was clipped by 4 bases and J by 6 bases; unmatched bases: 4. The CDR3 covers 13 residues.

V and J are TRBV28 and TRBJ1-1; TRBD1 aligns across 8 bases. With V trimmed by 4 bases and J by 0 bases, 10 bases remained unmatched. From germline, CDR1 is MDHEN and CDR2 SYDVKM. The CDR3 runs to 17 residues. For the CDR3, the DNA is TGTGCCAGCAGTTCTCCTCGACAGGGGATATTGAACACTGAAGCTTTCTTT. Protein: CASSSPRQGILNTEAFF.